The present entry profiles one TCR beta chain with its context. The antigen is not known. This specimen belongs to a study of type 1 regulatory T cells. Turning to the study itself: An in vitro protocol generated T-allo10, a Tr1-enriched, alloantigen-specific CD4 T cell product.

Each CDR3 protein is one row after TCRdb ran MiXCR on the reads. This table has roughly 60,000 distinct CDR3 sequences, 62% appearing once. Germline CDR1 SGHRS, CDR2 YFSETQ. This CDR3 is built from 13 residues. V shed 6 bases and J 5 bases; nucleotides not matched to a gene: 7. Study findings and constraints: Type 1 regulatory T cells had a more restricted TCR repertoire than non-type 1 regulatory T cells.

V gene TRBV5-1 combines with J gene TRBJ2-5, with TRBD2 matching over 7 bases. The clonotype was recovered from a human donor in good health. The material sequenced was cultured non-Tr1 T cells, either the whole culture or a sorted T cell fraction (not recorded which). For the CDR3, the DNA is TGCGCCAGCACCCGCGGGAGCGGGGAGACCCAGTACTTC. This translates into CASTRGSGETQYF.